This T cell receptor beta chain was documented in a study of CXCR3-negative and CXCR3-positive naive CD8 T cells. As for the study in general: Every library held about 1.5 +/- 0.3 million TRB reads, and the total came to approximately 140 million. Study findings and constraints: Most assays used freshly isolated PBMCs, as cryopreservation partially reduced CXCR3.

CDR3 length: 17 residues. Germline V gene sequence: CDR1 SGHDN, CDR2 FVKESK. Per CD8+ T cell subset, triplicate sorts of 300,000 or so cells each were done. Each TRB cDNA library was prepared by 5' RACE (with UMI labels). TCRdb derives one entry per CDR3 protein from the 5' RACE reads, leaving out DNA. This listing includes 50,000 to 65,000 distinct CDR3 sequences. With regard to this clonotype: Its antigen is unknown.

The chain uses TRBV14 and TRBJ2-6. Sequenced material: naive CXCR3- CD8+ T cells from blood. Subset of the sample: CD45RO-CCR7+CD27+CD95- naive CD8+ T cells lacking CXCR3 (TNR3-). The clonotype comes from a human donor in good health. Some clones in this sample may be carry-over from other donors' samples. This chain's CDR3 is CASSQDWWDSGANVLTF.